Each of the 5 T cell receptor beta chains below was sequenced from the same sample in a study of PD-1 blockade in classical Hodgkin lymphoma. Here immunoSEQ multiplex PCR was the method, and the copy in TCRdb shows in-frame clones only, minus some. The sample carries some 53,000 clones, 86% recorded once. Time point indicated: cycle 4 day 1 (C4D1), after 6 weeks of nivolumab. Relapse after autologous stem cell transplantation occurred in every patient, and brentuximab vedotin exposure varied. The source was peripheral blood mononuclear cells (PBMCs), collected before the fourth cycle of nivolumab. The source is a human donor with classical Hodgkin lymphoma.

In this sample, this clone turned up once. CDR3 DNA sequence: TGTGCCAGCAGTGCTCCAACCGAATACGAGCAGTACTTC. It encodes CASSAPTEYEQYF. V gene TRBV2 combines with J gene TRBJ2-7; D call uncertain. The CDR3 contains 13 residues. Between the trimmed V and J ends, which lost 4 bases and 4 bases, there was a span of 11 bases. Germline CDR1 is SNHLY and CDR2 is FYNNEI.

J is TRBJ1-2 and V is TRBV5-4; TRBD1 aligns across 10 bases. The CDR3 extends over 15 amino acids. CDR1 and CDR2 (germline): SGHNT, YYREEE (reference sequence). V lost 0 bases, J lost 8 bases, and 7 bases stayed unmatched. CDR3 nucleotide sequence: TGTGCCAGCAGCTTGGGTGGGACAGGGGATTGGGGCTACACCTTC. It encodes CASSLGGTGDWGYTF.

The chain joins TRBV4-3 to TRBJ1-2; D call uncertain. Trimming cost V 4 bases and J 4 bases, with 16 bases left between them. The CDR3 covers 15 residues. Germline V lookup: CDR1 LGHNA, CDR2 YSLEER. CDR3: CASSLDGGPTYGYTF. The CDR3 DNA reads TGCGCCAGCAGCCTCGACGGCGGTCCTACCTATGGCTACACCTTC.

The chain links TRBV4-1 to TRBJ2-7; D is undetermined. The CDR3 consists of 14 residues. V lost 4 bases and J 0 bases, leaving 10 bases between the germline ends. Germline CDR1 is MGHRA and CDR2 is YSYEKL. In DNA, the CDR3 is TGCGCCAGCAGCCGTGGGGATCTCTCCTACGAGCAGTACTTC. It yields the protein CASSRGDLSYEQYF.

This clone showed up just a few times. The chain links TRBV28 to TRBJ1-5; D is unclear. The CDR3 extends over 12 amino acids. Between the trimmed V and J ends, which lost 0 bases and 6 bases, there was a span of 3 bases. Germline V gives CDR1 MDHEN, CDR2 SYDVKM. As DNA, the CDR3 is TGTGCCAGCAGTTTATGGGGTCAGCCCCAGCATTTT. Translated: CASSLWGQPQHF.